This T cell receptor beta chain was documented in a study of high-grade serous ovarian cancer treatment subgroups. Whole-study context: Mean per sample: about 14,000 reads, about 6,900 unique TCR beta rearrangements. Study-wide results and limits: Repertoire analysis covered CDR3 alone, not CDR1 or CDR2. Repertoire similarity ranged roughly 0.11 to 0.85 between tumors of one patient.

Sequencing used immunoSEQ multiplex PCR; TCRdb keeps in-frame clones, though not all of them. Among a few thousand clones listed, about three quarters were seen once. As for this clone: What it binds is not known.

Tumor samples were obtained before definitive surgery or chemotherapy. Germline CDR1 is LNHDA and CDR2 is SQIVND (reference sequence). Trimming cost V 0 bases and J 6 bases, with 10 bases left between them. The CDR3 is made up of 14 amino acids. Material for sequencing was tumor tissue. The clonotype was recovered from a human donor with high-grade serous ovarian cancer. V usage is TRBV19 and J usage is TRBJ2-3; D is undetermined. The CDR3 region has the DNA TGTGCCAGTAGTATAGACTCACAGAGGGATACGCAGTATTTT. Residues: CASSIDSQRDTQYF.